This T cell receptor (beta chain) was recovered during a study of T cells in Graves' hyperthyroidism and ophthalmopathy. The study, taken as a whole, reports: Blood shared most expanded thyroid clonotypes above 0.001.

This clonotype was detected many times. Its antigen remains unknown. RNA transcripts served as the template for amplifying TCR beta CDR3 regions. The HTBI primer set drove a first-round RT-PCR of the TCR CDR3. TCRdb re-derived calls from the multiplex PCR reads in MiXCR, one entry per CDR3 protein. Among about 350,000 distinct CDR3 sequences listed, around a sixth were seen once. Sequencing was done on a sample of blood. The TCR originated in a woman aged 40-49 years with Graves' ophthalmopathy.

CDR3 sequence (DNA): TGTGCCAGCAGCTTAGCTAGCCTTGAAGCTTTCTTT. Residues: CASSLASLEAFF. The V call is TRBV11-2, the J call TRBJ1-1, with D unresolved. V gave up 1 base and J gave up 7 bases, with 7 bases separating them. Germline V CDR1 and CDR2: SGHAT, FQNNGV. The CDR3 sequence is 12 residues long.